This TCR beta chain appears in the sequencing data of a study of naive and memory T cell subsets. Both TRBC1 and TRBC2 were covered by a beta constant-region primer of two equimolar oligonucleotides. TCRdb re-called the UMI-ligation and nested PCR reads with MiXCR, one entry per CDR3 protein. The repertoire includes about 90,000 distinct CDR3 sequences, 5.5% to 8.5% of them detected once, and around 1.6% sits in the top ten. Study-level findings and limits: Over 85% of naive TCR sequences appeared only once, unlike memory subsets. RNA-based TCR counts may shift with T cell activation and differentiation. Clonotypes are single alpha or beta chains, not paired receptors.

This clonotype turned up a few times. The antigen remains unidentified. V shed 5 bases and J shed 5 bases, with 25 bases lying between them. Germline V gene sequence: CDR1 SGHTA, CDR2 FQGNSA. This CDR3 contains 17 residues. This TCR came from a human donor in good health. This chain joins TRBV7-2 and TRBJ2-7; possibly TRBD2 for D (7 bases). The sequencing sample was made of central memory CD4+ T cells from blood. This CDR3 is CASSPGWGGPRVHEQYF. Here the CDR3 DNA reads TGTGCCAGCAGCCCAGGTTGGGGGGGCCCGCGCGTCCACGAGCAGTACTTC.